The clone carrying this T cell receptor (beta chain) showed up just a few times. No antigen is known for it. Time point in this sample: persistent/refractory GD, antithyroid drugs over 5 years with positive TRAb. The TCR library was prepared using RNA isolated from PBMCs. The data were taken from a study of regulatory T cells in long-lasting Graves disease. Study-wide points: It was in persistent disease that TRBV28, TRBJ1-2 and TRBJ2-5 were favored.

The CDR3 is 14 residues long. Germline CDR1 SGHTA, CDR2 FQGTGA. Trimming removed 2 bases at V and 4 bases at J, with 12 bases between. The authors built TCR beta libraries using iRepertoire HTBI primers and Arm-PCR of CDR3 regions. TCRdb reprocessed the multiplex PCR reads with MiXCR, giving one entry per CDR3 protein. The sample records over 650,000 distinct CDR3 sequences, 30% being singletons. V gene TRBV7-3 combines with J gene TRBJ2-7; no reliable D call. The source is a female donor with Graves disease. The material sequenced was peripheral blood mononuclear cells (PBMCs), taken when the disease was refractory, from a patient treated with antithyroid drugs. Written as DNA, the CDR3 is TGTGCCAGCAGCTTACAACCCGGAGAGTACGAGCAGTACTTC. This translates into CASSLQPGEYEQYF.